These 25 T cell receptor beta chains were sequenced from one sample in a study of long-term antiretroviral therapy in people with HIV. This was the immunoSEQ v3.0 assay at survey level. Generated by immunoSEQ multiplex PCR, the TCRdb table keeps only in-frame clones and is missing some. The sample lists some 29,000 clones; over 80% were seen once. The sequenced sample was unsorted PBMCs, obtained 3.2 years before starting antiretroviral therapy. The receptor set was obtained from a man aged 45-65 years with HIV.

The chain has TRBV6-1 and TRBJ1-2, with 7 bases lining up with TRBD1. J gave up 3 bases and V 5 bases, and 3 bases lay outside the gene matches. The CDR3 length is 13 residues. Germline V lookup: CDR1 MNHNS, CDR2 SASEGT. The CDR3 coding sequence is TGTGCCAGCAGTCTGGGACAGTACTATGGCTACACCTTC. Translated: CASSLGQYYGYTF.

This rearrangement joins TRBV7-9 to TRBJ2-2; no definite D call. The CDR3 contains 12 residues. V lost 4 bases and J 4 bases, leaving 4 bases between the germline ends. CDR1 and CDR2 from the germline V gene are SEHNR and FQNEAQ (reference sequence). The CDR3 sequence is CASSSGTGELFF. For the CDR3, the DNA is TGTGCCAGCAGCTCAGGCACCGGGGAGCTGTTTTTT.

The V and J genes are TRBV7-9 and TRBJ2-1; weak D call: TRBD2 (5 bases). Per germline, CDR1 SEHNR and CDR2 FQNEAQ (reference sequence). V gave up 2 bases and J gave up 9 bases, with 11 bases separating them. This CDR3 has 13 residues. This CDR3 reads CASSLTSVAEQFF. As DNA, the CDR3 is TGTGCCAGCAGCTTAACTAGTGTCGCTGAGCAGTTCTTC.

The gene calls are TRBV7-9 and TRBJ2-3; D is possibly TRBD2 (6 bases). The CDR3 covers 16 residues. Trimming removed 6 bases from V and 0 bases from J, with 16 bases in between. Germline lookup yields CDR1 SEHNR and CDR2 FQNEAQ (reference sequence). The CDR3: CASRERGLASTDTQYF. CDR3 coding DNA: TGTGCCAGCAGGGAAAGGGGACTCGCTAGCACAGATACGCAGTATTTT.

In DNA, the CDR3 is TGCGCCAGCAGCTCCGGAGGGGTGGCAACCTACGAGCAGTACTTC. Protein product: CASSSGGVATYEQYF. The rearrangement links TRBV5-1 to TRBJ2-7; tentative D call: TRBD2 (6 bases). The germline V and J ends were trimmed by 3 bases and 2 bases, with 15 bases remaining between them. The CDR3 consists of 15 residues. CDR1 is SGHRS and CDR2 is YFSETQ in the germline V gene.

This chain links TRBV5-4 with TRBJ1-2; the D gene is possibly TRBD1 (6 bases). The CDR3 spans 15 residues. From germline, CDR1 is SGHNT and CDR2 YYREEE (reference sequence). Deletions cut 5 bases from V and 8 bases from J, with 22 bases between. Here the CDR3 reads CASSSSADSPLGYTF. The DNA of the CDR3 is TGTGCCAGCAGTTCCAGCGCGGACAGCCCTTTGGGCTACACCTTC.

The V and J genes are TRBV18 and TRBJ2-2; 11 bases are shared with TRBD1. The trim removed 5 bases at V and 1 base at J, leaving 3 bases unmatched. The CDR3 spans 16 residues. In germline, CDR1 is KGHSH, CDR2 LQKENI. DNA of the CDR3: TGTGCCAGCTCAGCCGGGACAGGGGGGAACACCGGGGAGCTGTTTTTT. As protein: CASSAGTGGNTGELFF.

The V gene is TRBV9, the J gene TRBJ1-2, with D possibly being TRBD1 (5 bases). The V and J ends lost 7 bases and 5 bases respectively, with 18 bases between them. Germline CDR1 reads SGDLS; CDR2 reads YYNGEE. The CDR3 spans 14 residues. The CDR3 DNA follows: TGTGCCAGCGGGAAGACCGCGGGGGGTTATGGCTACACCTTC. As protein: CASGKTAGGYGYTF.

The chain uses TRBV28 and TRBJ1-1; D not certain. Trimming stripped 6 bases from V and 2 bases from J, with 10 bases between. Germline V gene sequence: CDR1 MDHEN, CDR2 SYDVKM. The CDR3 is made up of 13 amino acids. CDR3 nucleotides: TGTGCCAGCAGGGCACGGGATAACACTGAAGCTTTCTTT. Its protein is CASRARDNTEAFF.

V and J are TRBV2 and TRBJ2-3, with 8 bases lining up with TRBD1. The germline gives CDR1 SNHLY, CDR2 FYNNEI. The CDR3 runs 15 residues. The V segment lost 6 bases and the J segment 3 bases; nucleotides outside the gene matches: 8. The CDR3 protein is CASRRGQVGTDTQYF. The CDR3 DNA sequence: TGTGCCAGCAGGCGGGGACAGGTCGGAACAGATACGCAGTATTTT. The entire variable domain, with the rest obtained from reference TRBV2 and TRBJ2-3, is as follows: EPEVTQTPSHQVTQMGQEVILRCVPISNHLYFYWYRQILGQKVEFLVSFYNNEISEKSEIFDDQFSVERPDGSNFTLKIRSTKLEDSAMYFCASRRGQVGTDTQYFGPGTRLTVL.

This clone appeared a single time. The rearrangement links TRBV12-1 to TRBJ2-7; the listed D gene, TRBD2, was not tested against the DNA. TRBV12-1 is termed a pseudogene. The CDR3 is 16 residues long. CDR3 bases: TGTGCCAGCAGCAAATTAAAGACTAGCGGTACCTACGAGCAGTACTTC. Its protein product is CASSKLKTSGTYEQYF.

The chain links TRBV18 to TRBJ2-1, with D perhaps TRBD1 (5 bases). This CDR3 contains 14 residues. V was pared by 3 bases and J by 12 bases, with 18 bases between. Germline V gene data show CDR1 as KGHSH and CDR2 as LQKENI. The CDR3 DNA reads as TGTGCCAGCTCACCGGCGCAGGGCCTACTTGGGCAGTTCTTC. Its translation is CASSPAQGLLGQFF.

The rearrangement joins TRBV10-3 to TRBJ2-3; 9 bases are a match to TRBD2. Germline V gives CDR1 ENHRY, CDR2 SYGVKD. V was clipped by 2 bases and J by 3 bases; unmatched bases: 6. This CDR3 comprises 16 residues. The CDR3: CAISEGLAGATDTQYF. In DNA form, the CDR3 reads TGTGCCATCAGTGAGGGCTTAGCGGGAGCAACAGATACGCAGTATTTT.

This chain links TRBV5-1 with TRBJ2-7; 10 nucleotides agree with TRBD1. Trimming took 5 bases from V and 2 from J; bases not matched to a gene: 10. There are 16 residues in the CDR3. Per the germline V gene, CDR1 is SGHRS and CDR2 is YFSETQ. The CDR3 nucleotides are TGCGCCAGCAGTCTCTCTATAGGACAGGGGGCCTACGAGCAGTACTTC. This translates into CASSLSIGQGAYEQYF.

CDR3 DNA sequence: TGTGCCAGCAGCACACAGGCTCCCGATCAGCCCCAGCATTTT. Translating gives CASSTQAPDQPQHF. The chain joins TRBV7-2 to TRBJ1-5, with a tentative D call TRBD1 (5 bases). CDR3 size: 14 residues. Per the germline V gene, CDR1 is SGHTA and CDR2 is FQGNSA. Trimming removed 5 bases from V and 5 bases from J, with 13 bases in between. Based on the CDR3 plus reference TRBV7-2 and TRBJ1-5, the full variable domain is GAGVSQSPSNKVTEKGKDVELRCDPISGHTALYWYRQSLGQGLEFLIYFQGNSAPDKSGLPSDRFSAERTGGSVSTLTIQRTQQEDSAVYLCASSTQAPDQPQHFGDGTRLSIL.

The genes are TRBV29-1 and TRBJ2-1; no reliable D call. The CDR3 is 12 amino acids. Between the trimmed V and J ends, which lost 2 bases and 8 bases, there was a span of 10 bases. Germline V gene data show CDR1 as SQVTM and CDR2 as ANQGSEA. CDR3 loop: CSVELLGYEQFF. CDR3 coding DNA: TGCAGCGTTGAATTATTGGGATATGAGCAGTTCTTC.

V is TRBV28 and J is TRBJ2-5; 7 nucleotides line up with TRBD2. The V gene end was trimmed by 3 bases and the J gene end by 6 bases; junction bases not matched to a gene: 16. The CDR3 covers 17 residues. Germline CDR1 and CDR2: MDHEN and SYDVKM. The CDR3 protein is CASSFSTSGISGKTQYF. CDR3 DNA sequence: TGTGCCAGCAGTTTCTCGACGAGCGGGATAAGCGGAAAGACCCAGTACTTC.

The chain carries TRBV5-1 and TRBJ1-5; D unresolved. There are 16 residues in the CDR3. Between the trimmed V and J ends, which lost 4 bases and 5 bases, there was a span of 19 bases. Germline V gives CDR1 SGHRS, CDR2 YFSETQ. For the CDR3, the DNA is TGCGCCAGCAGCCCCGGTGGGCGGGGAGGAGATCAGCCCCAGCATTTT. Translated, it gives CASSPGGRGGDQPQHF. Drawing the rest from reference TRBV5-1 and TRBJ1-5, the complete variable domain is KAGVTQTPRYLIKTRGQQVTLSCSPISGHRSVSWYQQTPGQGLQFLFEYFSETQRNKGNFPGRFSGRQFSNSRSEMNVSTLELGDSALYLCASSPGGRGGDQPQHFGDGTRLSIL.

The V and J genes are TRBV6-5 and TRBJ2-2, with D maybe TRBD2 (6 bases). Trimming pared 5 bases from V and 6 bases from J, leaving 16 bases between. Germline lookup yields CDR1 MNHEY and CDR2 SVGAGI. This CDR3 comprises 15 residues. This CDR3 reads CASSNEGTLAGELFF. CDR3 bases: TGTGCCAGCAGTAACGAGGGGACTCTAGCCGGGGAGCTGTTTTTT.

The chain employs TRBV5-1 and TRBJ2-3; 11 bases are a match to TRBD1. There are 16 residues in the CDR3. The V segment lost 4 bases and the J segment 3 bases; nucleotides outside the gene matches: 7. Germline V lookup: CDR1 SGHRS, CDR2 YFSETQ. This chain's CDR3 is CASSAGQGVITDTQYF. CDR3 coding DNA: TGCGCCAGCAGCGCGGGACAGGGGGTAATTACAGATACGCAGTATTTT.

The V and J genes are TRBV9 and TRBJ1-3; D remains ambiguous. Germline values: CDR1 SGDLS, CDR2 YYNGEE. Trimming stripped 4 bases from V and 0 bases from J, with 8 bases between. The CDR3 is 14 amino acids. The CDR3 DNA sequence: TGTGCCAGCAGCCCTCGGGACTCTGGAAACACCATATATTTT. Amino acid sequence: CASSPRDSGNTIYF.

This clone came up once. The rearrangement links TRBV27 to TRBJ1-2; D is undetermined. The CDR3 loop spans 13 amino acids. Per germline, CDR1 MNHEY and CDR2 SMNVEV (reference sequence). Trimming took 2 bases from V and 2 from J, leaving 6 bases between them. The chain's CDR3 is CASSLTGNYGYTF. In DNA, the CDR3 is TGTGCCAGCAGTTTAACGGGAAACTATGGCTACACCTTC.

The CDR3 DNA follows: TGTGCCAGCAGCTCCGGGACTAGCGGATACAATGAGCAGTTCTTC. Its translation is CASSSGTSGYNEQFF. The chain is built from TRBV9 and TRBJ2-1; 11 nucleotides agree with TRBD2. Germline V CDR1 and CDR2: SGDLS, YYNGEE. This CDR3 is 15 amino acids long. J gave up 4 bases and V 4 bases, and 4 bases lay outside the gene matches.

CDR3 in DNA: TGTGCCAGCAGAGGGACAGGGAATCAGCCCCAGCATTTT. Encoded protein: CASRGTGNQPQHF. V is TRBV2 and J is TRBJ1-5, with 9 bases fitting TRBD1. Germline lookup yields CDR1 SNHLY and CDR2 FYNNEI. V shed 6 bases and J 4 bases; nucleotides not matched to a gene: 1. The CDR3 is 13 amino acids.

This clone was picked up one time. The chain recombines TRBV19 with TRBJ1-5; the D gene is possibly TRBD1 (6 bases). CDR3 length: 15 amino acids. In germline, CDR1 is LNHDA, CDR2 SQIVND (reference sequence). Trimming left V 6 bases short and J 2 bases short, with 14 bases between. The CDR3 bases are TGTGCCAGTAGCAGGGGAGGGCTGGGCAATCAGCCCCAGCATTTT. Residues: CASSRGGLGNQPQHF.